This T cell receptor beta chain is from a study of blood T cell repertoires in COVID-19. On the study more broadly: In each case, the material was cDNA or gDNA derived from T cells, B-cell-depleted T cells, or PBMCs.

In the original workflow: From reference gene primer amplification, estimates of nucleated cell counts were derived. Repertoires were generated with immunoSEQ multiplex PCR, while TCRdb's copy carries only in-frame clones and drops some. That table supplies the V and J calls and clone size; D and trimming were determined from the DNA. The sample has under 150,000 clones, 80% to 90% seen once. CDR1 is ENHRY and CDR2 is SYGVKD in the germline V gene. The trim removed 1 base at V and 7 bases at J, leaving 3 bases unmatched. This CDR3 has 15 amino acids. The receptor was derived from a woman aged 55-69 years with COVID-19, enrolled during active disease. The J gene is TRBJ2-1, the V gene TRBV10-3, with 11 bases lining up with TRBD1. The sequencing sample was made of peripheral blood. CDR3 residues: CAISELGTGGNEQFF. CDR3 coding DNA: TGTGCCATCAGTGAGTTAGGGACAGGGGGTAATGAGCAGTTCTTC.